Shown below are 8 T cell receptor beta chains from a single sample sequenced in a study of T cells in tumors after PD-1 blockade. TCRdb's copy holds only in-frame clones and misses some; the assay was immunoSEQ multiplex PCR. This sample has around 60,000 clones, with roughly 75% found just once. This sample comprised PBMCs, obtained before anti-PD-1 treatment. All receptors come from a human donor with basal cell carcinoma.

This clone was detected only once. The J gene is TRBJ1-6, the V gene TRBV5-4; 9 positions agree with TRBD1. In germline, CDR1 is SGHNT, CDR2 YYREEE (reference sequence). Trimming removed 0 bases from V and 5 bases from J; junction bases left unmatched: 3. This CDR3 is 16 amino acids long. The CDR3 region is CASSLGTGADNSPLHF. CDR3 bases: TGTGCCAGCAGCTTGGGGACAGGGGCCGATAATTCACCCCTCCACTTT.

This chain connects TRBV5-1 to TRBJ1-1, with D perhaps matching TRBD1 (6 bases). CDR3 length: 15 residues. Looked up from germline, CDR1 is SGHRS and CDR2 is YFSETQ. Trimming took 4 bases from V and 1 from J, leaving 14 bases between them. CDR3 loop: CASSPGGGANTEAFF. The CDR3 nucleotides read TGCGCCAGCAGCCCCGGCGGGGGGGCGAACACTGAAGCTTTCTTT.

V usage is TRBV5-6 and J usage is TRBJ1-3; a weak D match, TRBD1 (5 bases). Per germline, CDR1 SGHDT and CDR2 YYEEEE. The CDR3 has 16 residues. Trimming pared 4 bases from V and 0 bases from J, leaving 14 bases between. CDR3 sequence: CASSQGLLRSGNTIYF. CDR3 DNA sequence: TGTGCCAGCAGCCAGGGACTGCTTCGCTCTGGAAACACCATATATTTT.

This sequence joins TRBV18 and TRBJ1-4; D is uncertain. The CDR3 consists of 14 residues. CDR1 and CDR2 (germline): KGHSH, LQKENI. V dropped 3 bases and J dropped 4 bases, with 9 bases sitting between them. The CDR3 DNA follows: TGTGCCAGCTCACCTCGTAGGAATAATGAAAAACTGTTTTTT. Translated, it gives CASSPRRNNEKLFF.

The V gene is TRBV29-1, the J gene TRBJ1-1; D remains ambiguous. CDR1 SQVTM and CDR2 ANQGSEA come from the germline V gene. V gave up 6 bases and J gave up 5 bases, with 7 bases separating them. This CDR3 has 10 residues. The CDR3 sequence: CSVAGTEAFF. The CDR3 region has the DNA TGCAGCGTCGCAGGAACTGAAGCTTTCTTT.

V is TRBV2 and J is TRBJ2-3; 7 nucleotides align to TRBD2. Trimming at V came to 6 bases and at J to 4 bases, leaving 10 bases not matched to a gene. The CDR3 runs 15 residues. Germline lookup yields CDR1 SNHLY and CDR2 FYNNEI. This CDR3 reads CASSRDYTSPDTQYF. In nucleotides, the CDR3 is TGTGCCAGCAGCCGGGACTATACGAGCCCAGATACGCAGTATTTT. The entire variable domain, with the rest obtained from reference TRBV2 and TRBJ2-3, is as follows: EPEVTQTPSHQVTQMGQEVILRCVPISNHLYFYWYRQILGQKVEFLVSFYNNEISEKSEIFDDQFSVERPDGSNFTLKIRSTKLEDSAMYFCASSRDYTSPDTQYFGPGTRLTVL.

This rearrangement joins TRBV7-9 to TRBJ1-1; weak D call: TRBD1 (6 bases). Trimming took off 5 bases at V and 5 bases at J, with 33 bases between the two ends. Germline-derived CDR1 and CDR2 are SEHNR and FQNEAQ (reference sequence). CDR3 length: 20 residues. Here the CDR3 reads CASSTLNIIKAGQPTTEAFF. CDR3 DNA: TGTGCCAGCAGCACCCTAAACATTATAAAAGCCGGACAGCCAACAACTGAAGCTTTCTTT.

The sample holds one count of this clone. As DNA, the CDR3 is TGTGCCAGCAGCGTAGTAGCTGGACACCTCTACGAGCAGTACTTC. Amino acids: CASSVVAGHLYEQYF. The genes are TRBV9 and TRBJ2-7; D may be TRBD1 (5 bases). This CDR3 region has 15 residues. V gave up 0 bases and J gave up 3 bases, with 13 bases separating them. In germline, CDR1 is SGDLS, CDR2 YYNGEE.